This note documents a single TCR beta chain sequence. This sample was taken from a study of early T cells in non-severe SARS-CoV-2 infection. TCRdb reanalysed the 5' RACE reads using MiXCR and keeps one entry per CDR3 protein. The data show around 50,000 distinct CDR3 sequences, roughly 12% seen once. Sequenced: whole blood. The receptor's source is an adult who was a healthcare worker with PCR-confirmed SARS-CoV-2 infection or an uninfected control (not recorded which).

This CDR3 reads CASSRGNTEAFF. Here the CDR3 DNA reads TGTGCCAGCAGTCGGGGGAACACTGAAGCTTTCTTT. The chain couples TRBV6-1 to TRBJ1-1; D not resolved. The CDR3 runs 12 residues. The ends were cut back, 5 bases at V and 1 base at J, with 5 bases in the middle. Germline V gene lookup returns CDR1 MNHNS and CDR2 SASEGT.